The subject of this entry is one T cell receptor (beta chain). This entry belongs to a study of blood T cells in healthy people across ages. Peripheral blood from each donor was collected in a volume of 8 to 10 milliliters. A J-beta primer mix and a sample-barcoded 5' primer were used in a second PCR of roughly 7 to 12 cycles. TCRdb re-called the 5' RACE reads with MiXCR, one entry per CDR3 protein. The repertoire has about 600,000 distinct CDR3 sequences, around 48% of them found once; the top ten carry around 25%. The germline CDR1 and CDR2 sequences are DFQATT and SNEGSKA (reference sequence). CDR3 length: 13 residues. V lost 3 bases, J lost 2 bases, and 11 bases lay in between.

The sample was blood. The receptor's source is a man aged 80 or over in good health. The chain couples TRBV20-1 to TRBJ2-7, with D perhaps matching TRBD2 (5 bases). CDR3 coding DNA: TGCAGTGCTAGGCGGGCCGGAACCTACGAGCAGTACTTC. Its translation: CSARRAGTYEQYF.